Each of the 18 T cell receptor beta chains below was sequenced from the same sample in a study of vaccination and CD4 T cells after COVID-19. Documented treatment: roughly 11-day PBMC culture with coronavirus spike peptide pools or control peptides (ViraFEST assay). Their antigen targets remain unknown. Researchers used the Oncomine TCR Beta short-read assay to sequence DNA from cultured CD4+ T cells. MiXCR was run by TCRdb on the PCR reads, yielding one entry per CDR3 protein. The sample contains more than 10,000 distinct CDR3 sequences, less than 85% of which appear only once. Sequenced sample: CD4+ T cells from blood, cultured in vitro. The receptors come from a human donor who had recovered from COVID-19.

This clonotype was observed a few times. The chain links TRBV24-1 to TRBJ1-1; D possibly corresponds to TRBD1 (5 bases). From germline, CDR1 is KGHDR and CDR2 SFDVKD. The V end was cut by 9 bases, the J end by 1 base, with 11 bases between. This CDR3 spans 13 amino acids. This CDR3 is CATRRGENTEAFF. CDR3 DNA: TGTGCCACCCGAAGAGGGGAGAACACTGAAGCTTTCTTT.

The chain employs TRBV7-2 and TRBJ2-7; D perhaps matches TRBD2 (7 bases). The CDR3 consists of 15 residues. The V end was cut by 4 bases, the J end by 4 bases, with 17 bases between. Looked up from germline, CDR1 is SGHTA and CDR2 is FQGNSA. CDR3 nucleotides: TGTGCCAGCAGCTCACAGGGTGGGGGGGGATACGAGCAGTACTTC. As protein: CASSSQGGGGYEQYF.

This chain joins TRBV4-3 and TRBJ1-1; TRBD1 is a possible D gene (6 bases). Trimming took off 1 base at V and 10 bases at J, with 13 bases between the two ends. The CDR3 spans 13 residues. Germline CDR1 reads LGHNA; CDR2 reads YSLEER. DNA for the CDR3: TGCGCCAGCAGCCAAGGGTACAGGGTGGGAGCTTTCTTT. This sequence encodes CASSQGYRVGAFF.

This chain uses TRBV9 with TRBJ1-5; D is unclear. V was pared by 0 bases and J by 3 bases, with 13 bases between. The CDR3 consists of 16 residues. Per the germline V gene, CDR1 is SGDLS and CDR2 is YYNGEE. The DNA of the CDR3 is TGTGCCAGCAGCGTAGGTCCCAGCCCCAACAATCAGCCCCAGCATTTT. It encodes CASSVGPSPNNQPQHF.

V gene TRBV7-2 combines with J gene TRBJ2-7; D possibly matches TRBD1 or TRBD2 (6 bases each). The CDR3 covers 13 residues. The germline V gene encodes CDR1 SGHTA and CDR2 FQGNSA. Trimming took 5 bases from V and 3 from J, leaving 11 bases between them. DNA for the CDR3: TGTGCCAGCAGCATTGAGGGGGGCTACGAGCAGTACTTC. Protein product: CASSIEGGYEQYF.

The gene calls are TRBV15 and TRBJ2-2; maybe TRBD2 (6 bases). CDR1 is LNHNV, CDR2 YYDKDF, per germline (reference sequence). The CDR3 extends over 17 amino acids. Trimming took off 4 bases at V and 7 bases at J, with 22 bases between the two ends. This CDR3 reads CATSTARGREFGGELFF. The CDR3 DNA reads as TGTGCCACCAGCACCGCTAGGGGACGGGAGTTTGGCGGGGAGCTGTTTTTT.

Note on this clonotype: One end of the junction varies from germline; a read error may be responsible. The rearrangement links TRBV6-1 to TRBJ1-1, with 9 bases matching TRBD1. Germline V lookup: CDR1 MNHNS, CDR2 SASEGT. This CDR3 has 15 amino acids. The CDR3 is CASSATGTGNAEAFF. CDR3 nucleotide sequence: TGTGCCAGCAGTGCCACCGGGACAGGGAACGCTGAAGCTTTCTTT.

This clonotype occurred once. Written as DNA, the CDR3 is TGTGCCAGCAGCAAAGGGGAAAAGAGCGGGGAGCAGTACTTC. This translates into CASSKGEKSGEQYF. The rearrangement uses TRBV7-6 and TRBJ2-7; D possibly corresponds to TRBD2 (6 bases). V dropped 5 bases and J dropped 7 bases, with 18 bases sitting between them. Germline CDR1 is SGHVS and CDR2 is FNYEAQ. The CDR3 contains 14 residues.

DNA of the CDR3: TGTGCCAGCAACCTCGGTGGGTGGCCTGAAGCTTTCTTT. Translated, it gives CASNLGGWPEAFF. The chain has TRBV6-2 or TRBV6-3 and TRBJ1-1; D is uncertain. This CDR3 contains 13 residues. Germline V lookup: CDR1 MNHEY, CDR2 SVGEGT. Deletions cut 7 bases from V and 6 bases from J, with 15 bases between.

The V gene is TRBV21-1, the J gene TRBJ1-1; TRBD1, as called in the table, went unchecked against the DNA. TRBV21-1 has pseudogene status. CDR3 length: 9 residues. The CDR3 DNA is TGTGCCAGCAGTTCGTACAGGGTCTTT. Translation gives CASSSYRVF.

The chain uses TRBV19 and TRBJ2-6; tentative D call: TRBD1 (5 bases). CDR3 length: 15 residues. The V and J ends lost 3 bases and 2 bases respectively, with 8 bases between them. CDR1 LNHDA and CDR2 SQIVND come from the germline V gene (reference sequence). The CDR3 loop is CASSISRAGANVLTF. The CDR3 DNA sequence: TGTGCCAGTAGTATCTCCAGGGCTGGGGCCAACGTCCTGACTTTC. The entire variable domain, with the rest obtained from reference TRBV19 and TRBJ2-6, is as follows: DGGITQSPKYLFRKEGQNVTLSCEQNLNHDAMYWYRQDPGQGLRLIYYSQIVNDFQKGDIAEGYSVSREKKESFPLTVTSAQKNPTAFYLCASSISRAGANVLTFGAGSRLTVL.

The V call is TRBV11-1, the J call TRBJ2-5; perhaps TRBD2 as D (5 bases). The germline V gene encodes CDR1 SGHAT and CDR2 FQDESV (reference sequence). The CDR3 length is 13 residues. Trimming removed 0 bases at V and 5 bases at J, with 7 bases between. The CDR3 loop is CASSLAEEETQYF. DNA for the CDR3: TGTGCCAGCAGCTTAGCGGAGGAGGAGACCCAGTACTTC.

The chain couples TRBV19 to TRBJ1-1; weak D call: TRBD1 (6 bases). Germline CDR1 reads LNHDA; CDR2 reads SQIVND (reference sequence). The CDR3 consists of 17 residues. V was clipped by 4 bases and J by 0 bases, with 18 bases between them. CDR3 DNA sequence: TGTGCCAGTAGTACCCCCGGCAGGGGAGCAATGAACACTGAAGCTTTCTTT. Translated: CASSTPGRGAMNTEAFF.

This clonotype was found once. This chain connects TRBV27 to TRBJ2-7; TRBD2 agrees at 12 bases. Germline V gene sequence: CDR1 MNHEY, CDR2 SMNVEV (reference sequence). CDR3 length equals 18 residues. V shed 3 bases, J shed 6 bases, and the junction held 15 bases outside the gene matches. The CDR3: CASSFPPRTSGTIGEQYF. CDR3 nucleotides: TGTGCCAGCAGTTTCCCCCCGCGGACTAGCGGGACAATTGGCGAGCAGTACTTC.

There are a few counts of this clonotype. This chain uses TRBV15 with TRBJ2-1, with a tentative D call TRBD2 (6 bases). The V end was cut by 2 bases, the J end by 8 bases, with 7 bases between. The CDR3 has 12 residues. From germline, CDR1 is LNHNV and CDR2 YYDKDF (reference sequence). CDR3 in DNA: TGTGCCACCAGCAGAACGGGGGATGAGCAGTTCTTC. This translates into CATSRTGDEQFF.

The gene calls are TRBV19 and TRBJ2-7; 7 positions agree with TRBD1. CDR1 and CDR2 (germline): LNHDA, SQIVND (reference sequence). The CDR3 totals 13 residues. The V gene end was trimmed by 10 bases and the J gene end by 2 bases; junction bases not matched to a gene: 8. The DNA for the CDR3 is TGTGCCACTAAGGGGCAGGGGGCCTACGAGCAGTACTTC. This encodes CATKGQGAYEQYF.

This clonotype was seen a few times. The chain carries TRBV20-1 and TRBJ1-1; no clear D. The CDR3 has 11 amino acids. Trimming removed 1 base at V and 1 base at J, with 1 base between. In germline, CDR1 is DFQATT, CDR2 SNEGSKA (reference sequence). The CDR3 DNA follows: TGCAGTGCTAGAGGGAACACTGAAGCTTTCTTT. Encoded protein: CSARGNTEAFF.

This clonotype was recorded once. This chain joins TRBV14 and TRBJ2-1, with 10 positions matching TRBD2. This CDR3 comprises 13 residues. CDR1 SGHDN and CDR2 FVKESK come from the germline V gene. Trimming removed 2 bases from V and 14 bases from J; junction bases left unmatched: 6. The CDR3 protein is CASSQSLAGVEFF. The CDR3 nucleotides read TGTGCCAGCAGCCAATCCCTAGCGGGAGTCGAGTTCTTC.